What follows is one T cell receptor (beta chain) and its context. This clonotype was observed a few times. Its antigen has not been determined. No base-level quality is on record; no much larger clone is a single base apart. The library was obtained by 5' RACE. Sequenced on an Illumina HiSeq 2000. Template switching added a universal primer binding site, and the final cDNA carried a unique molecular identifier that allowed TCR cDNA molecules to be counted accurately. Specific primers in the conserved constant-segment region were used to synthesize first-strand cDNA for the TCR alpha and beta chains. To control for contamination, every cDNA library was double barcoded, receiving both a SMART-Mk sample barcode and Illumina barcodes. TruSeq adapter sequences along with Illumina sample barcodes were introduced in two successive PCR steps. The Illumina HiSeq platform was used with custom primers to sequence TCR alpha and beta cDNA libraries. The study's processing was this. MiGEC processed the raw reads to extract unique molecular identifiers, while MiXCR was used to determine the CDR3 positions. Recombination models were inferred per individual with the repgenHMM and IGoR tools using an EM algorithm. The tcR package in R was used for shared clonotype analysis, with sharing normalized by the product of cloneset sizes. To study raw recombination free of thymic and clonal selection effects, out-of-frame nonproductive sequences were analyzed. TCRdb's own reprocessing of the public reads used fastp at Q25 and MiXCR and kept productive beta chains. Here each entry gathers all rows of one CDR3 protein and keeps the most common genes and DNA. V and J calls and clone size were set by TCRdb, not the authors. The sample includes approximately 230,000 distinct CDR3 sequences, with 5.5% to 7.5% observed a single time. The ten top clones hold 13% to 15% of the sample.

This sample stems from a study of identical twins (dated by TCRdb to between 2015 and 2016). Regarding the complete study: To test whether fetal clonotypes persist, the study used deep sequencing on TCR alpha and beta repertoires from monozygotic twins, unrelated adults of various ages, and cord blood. To rule out contamination, replicate twin experiments were performed at different times with different library preparation protocols.

General findings and caveats noted by the study authors: Compared with coincidental sharing between unrelated individuals, out-of-frame TCR alpha sequences shared between twins showed an excess of sequences with low generation probability. Out-of-frame TCR alpha sharing in monozygotic twins was systematically underestimated by recombination models, whereas sharing between unrelated individuals was in agreement with the recombination models. Abundant cord blood beta clonotypes had fewer insertions, young adult naive repertoires showed a similar but weaker trend, and memory repertoires showed no such trend. Invariant T cells such as MAIT and iNKT could partly confound zero-insertion analyses, although diverse VJ usage argued against such confounding for most clonotypes. The excess sharing between twins in beta out-of-frame sequences was weaker because fewer shared sequences reduced the signal-to-noise ratio. Conclusions relied on cross-sectional statistical analysis, since the same donors could not be followed over many years.

Every donor was a healthy Caucasian. Three pairs of female monozygotic twins, all aged roughly 18 to 29 years, were included in the twin cohort. CD4+ and CD8+ T cell populations were isolated with positive isolation kits from Invitrogen. From the cysteine up to the phenylalanine, the CDR3 has a length of 14 residues. The DNA shown is the 42-base CDR3, in frame from base 1. Looking up the germline V gene yields CDR1 SGHAT and CDR2 FQNNGV. V loses 1 base of germline sequence and J loses 2 bases, and the interval between the two ends is 8 bases. These data were likewise used in another study, on T cells expressing NK-cell markers. As the second study states: About eight donors provided sorted CD3+CD56+NKG2C+, CD3+CD56+NKG2C- and CD3+CD56-NKG2C+ T-cell subsets, whose TCR beta-chain repertoires were profiled. Of the eight sequenced donors, seven were found to be HCMV-seropositive and one was found to be HCMV-seronegative. To restrict sorting to alphabetaTCR-expressing T cells, an anti-gammadeltaTCR antibody was added in several experiments. In six donors, the dominant CD3+CD56+NKG2C+ clonotypes were among the top 10 CD8+ clonotypes and accounted for about 1.0-7.5% of CD8+ T cells. Those dominant clonotypes were again the most abundant among CD3+CD56-NKG2C+ cells in a few donors, at about 25-60.1%. Whether the expanded NKG2C-expressing T cell clones were specific for HCMV antigens remained unclear. Randomly selected healthy volunteers, three men and five women, were used as the eight sequenced donors. To determine HCMV serostatus, a commercial ELISA kit was used to detect HCMV-specific IgG in serum. MIGEC was used to demultiplex reads and group reads by UMI, and MiTCR was used to assemble and quantify clonotypes. To exclude erroneous sequences, any TCR cDNA sequence not supported by at least two reads was discarded. The tcR package was used for downstream repertoire analysis, with clonotypes matched between fractions based on CDR3 nucleotide sequence plus V segment. Antigen specificity was annotated against VDJdb with VDJmatch, allowing one amino acid substitution in CDR3.

The receptor was isolated from a woman between 18 and 29 years old in good health. The sequence links TRBV11-2 to TRBJ1-1; a confident D gene designation cannot be given. Specimen: CD8+ T cells sorted from blood. The CDR3 region has the sequence CASSLVSLNTEAFF. The DNA sequence follows: TGTGCCAGCAGCTTAGTTAGCTTAAACACTGAAGCTTTCTTT. With the portions outside the CDR3 filled from the reference TRBV11-2 and TRBJ1-1 genes, the complete variable region becomes EAGVAQSPRYKIIEKRQSVAFWCNPISGHATLYWYQQILGQGPKLLIQFQNNGVVDDSQLPKDRFSAERLKGVDSTLKIQPAKLEDSAVYLCASSLVSLNTEAFFGQGTRLTVV.